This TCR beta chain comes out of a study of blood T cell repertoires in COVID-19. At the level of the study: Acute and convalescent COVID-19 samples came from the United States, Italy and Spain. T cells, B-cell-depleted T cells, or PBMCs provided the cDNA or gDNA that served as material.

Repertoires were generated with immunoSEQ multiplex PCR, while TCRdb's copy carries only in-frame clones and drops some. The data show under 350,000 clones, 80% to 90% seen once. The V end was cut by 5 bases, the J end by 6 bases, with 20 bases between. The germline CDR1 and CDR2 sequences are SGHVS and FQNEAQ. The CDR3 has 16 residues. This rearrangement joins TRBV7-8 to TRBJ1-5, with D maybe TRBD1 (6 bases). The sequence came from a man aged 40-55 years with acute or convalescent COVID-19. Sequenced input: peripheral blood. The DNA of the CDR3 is TGTGCCAGCAGCCCCCAGGGAAGGGGGGGCGGTCAGCCCCAGCATTTT. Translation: CASSPQGRGGGQPQHF.